These 10 T cell receptor beta chains were sequenced from one sample in a study of shared clonotypes between healthy human individuals. Assay used: immunoSEQ multiplex PCR; TCRdb lists only in-frame clones, some missing. In the table there are around 700,000 clones, more than 70% of which are singletons. The specimen was memory CD4+ T cells sorted from blood. As to subset: CD45RA-negative fraction. The receptors originated from a woman in her twenties or thirties in good health.

This clone was seen at least ten times. The chain carries TRBV7-6 and TRBJ2-1; either TRBD1 or TRBD2 may supply D (5 bases each). V lost 3 bases and J 3 bases, leaving 12 bases between the germline ends. CDR1 SGHVS and CDR2 FNYEAQ come from the germline V gene. The CDR3 has 15 residues. CDR3 loop: CASSFRDGLYNEQFF. In nucleotides, the CDR3 is TGTGCCAGCAGCTTCCGGGACGGACTCTACAATGAGCAGTTCTTC.

The chain recombines TRBV7-9 with TRBJ2-3; D not resolved. Looked up from germline, CDR1 is SEHNR and CDR2 is FQNEAQ (reference sequence). Trimming shortened V by 5 bases and J by 5 bases, and 5 bases separated the two germline ends. There are 11 residues in the CDR3. The CDR3 is CASSHGDTQYF. For the CDR3, the DNA is TGTGCCAGCAGCCACGGAGATACGCAGTATTTT.

The V call is TRBV6-1, the J call TRBJ2-7, with D perhaps TRBD1 (6 bases). V lost 6 bases, J lost 1 base, and 13 bases lay in between. This CDR3 contains 14 residues. CDR1 and CDR2 from the germline V gene are MNHNS and SASEGT. CDR3: CASRRTENSYEQYF. In nucleotides, the CDR3 is TGTGCCAGCAGAAGGACAGAAAATTCCTACGAGCAGTACTTC.

V usage is TRBV18 and J usage is TRBJ2-3, with 7 positions matching TRBD1. The CDR3 spans 13 residues. Germline V lookup: CDR1 KGHSH, CDR2 LQKENI. V was clipped by 4 bases and J by 4 bases; unmatched bases: 2. The CDR3 loop is CASSLTGADTQYF. The CDR3 DNA sequence: TGTGCCAGCTCACTAACAGGGGCAGATACGCAGTATTTT. Full variable domain (remainder filled in from reference TRBV18 and TRBJ2-3): NAGVMQNPRHLVRRRGQEARLRCSPMKGHSHVYWYRQLPEEGLKFMVYLQKENIIDESGMPKERFSAEFPKEGPSILRIQQVVRGDSAAYFCASSLTGADTQYFGPGTRLTVL.

This clone was counted once. The chain is built from TRBV5-6 and TRBJ2-7; a possible D gene is TRBD1 (5 bases). The length of the CDR3 is 15 residues. V was cut by 2 bases and J by 2 bases, with 14 bases left in between. Germline V gene lookup returns CDR1 SGHDT and CDR2 YYEEEE. CDR3: CASSFGTGLTYEQYF. The DNA for the CDR3 is TGTGCCAGCAGCTTTGGCACAGGCCTAACCTACGAGCAGTACTTC.

The chain uses TRBV28 and TRBJ1-2; D gene ambiguous. Trimming left V 6 bases short and J 3 bases short, with 8 bases between. Germline-derived CDR1 and CDR2 are MDHEN and SYDVKM. The length of the CDR3 is 12 residues. Written as DNA, the CDR3 is TGTGCCAGCAGCCTCAGGTACTATGGCTACACCTTC. Translating gives CASSLRYYGYTF.

This clone was seen ten or more times. This chain joins TRBV10-3 and TRBJ2-1; no firm D call. The CDR3 is 13 amino acids. Looked up from germline, CDR1 is ENHRY and CDR2 is SYGVKD. V gave up 9 bases and J gave up 1 base, with 10 bases separating them. The CDR3 here is CAIQFGSYNEQFF. CDR3 nucleotides: TGTGCCATACAATTTGGTTCCTACAATGAGCAGTTCTTC.

This chain uses TRBV10-3 with TRBJ2-7; TRBD1 aligns across 9 bases. The CDR3 has 13 residues. With 4 bases clipped from V and 7 bases from J, the junction kept 5 bases outside the gene matches. CDR1 and CDR2 from the germline V gene are ENHRY and SYGVKD. In nucleotides, the CDR3 is TGTGCCATCAGTGGGGACAGGGTCCGGGAGCAGTACTTC. Translating it yields CAISGDRVREQYF.

The rearrangement joins TRBV5-4 to TRBJ1-1; D call uncertain. The CDR3 runs to 15 residues. V was trimmed by 2 bases and J by 1 base, leaving 12 bases between them. Germline lookup yields CDR1 SGHNT and CDR2 YYREEE (reference sequence). DNA of the CDR3: TGTGCCAGCAGCTTACCGCGGACGGAGAACACTGAAGCTTTCTTT. Amino acid sequence: CASSLPRTENTEAFF. Filled out from reference TRBV5-4 and TRBJ1-1, the complete variable domain reads ETGVTQSPTHLIKTRGQQVTLRCSSQSGHNTVSWYQQALGQGPQFIFQYYREEENGRGNFPPRFSGLQFPNYSSELNVNALELDDSALYLCASSLPRTENTEAFFGQGTRLTVV.

The gene calls are TRBV2 and TRBJ2-7; no clear D. The length of the CDR3 is 12 residues. The germline CDR1 and CDR2 sequences are SNHLY and FYNNEI. V was cut by 8 bases and J by 0 bases, with 8 bases left in between. CDR3 sequence (DNA): TGTGCCAGCCGACGGTTCTCCTACGAGCAGTACTTC. The encoded protein is CASRRFSYEQYF.